Presented here are 22 T cell receptor beta chains from one specimen sequenced in a study of T cell repertoires in cytomegalovirus infection. TCRdb re-called the reads with MiXCR, one entry per CDR3 protein. The profile covers around 770,000 distinct CDR3 sequences, with 25% to 30% appearing a single time and roughly 14% taken by the ten largest. These receptors have no known antigen. Here the sequenced sample was cultured CD8+ T cells from PBMCs, taken from culture after CMV antigen stimulation. The receptors derive from a human donor in good health (CMV status not recorded). Some clones in this sample may be carry-over from other donors' samples.

This clonotype was detected only a few times. The genes are TRBV6-6 and TRBJ2-3, with 8 bases identical to TRBD1. Trimming at V came to 2 bases and at J to 0 bases, leaving 4 bases not matched to a gene. Germline V gives CDR1 MNHNY, CDR2 SVGAGI (reference sequence). The CDR3 contains 16 residues. CDR3 sequence (DNA): TGTGCCAGCAGTTACACTCAGGGGGCCAGCACAGATACGCAGTATTTT. Protein: CASSYTQGASTDTQYF.

V gene TRBV2 combines with J gene TRBJ1-5; TRBD1 is a possible D gene (6 bases). Trimming took 4 bases from V and 4 from J, leaving 14 bases between them. Germline-derived CDR1 and CDR2 are SNHLY and FYNNEI. The CDR3 is made up of 15 amino acids. The CDR3 reads CASSGSYTGNQPQHF. CDR3 nucleotides: TGTGCCAGCAGTGGCAGTTACACAGGGAATCAGCCCCAGCATTTT. Together with reference TRBV2 and TRBJ1-5, the CDR3 gives the full variable domain: EPEVTQTPSHQVTQMGQEVILRCVPISNHLYFYWYRQILGQKVEFLVSFYNNEISEKSEIFDDQFSVERPDGSNFTLKIRSTKLEDSAMYFCASSGSYTGNQPQHFGDGTRLSIL.

CDR3 sequence: CASSVGAPYNSPLHF. CDR3 in DNA: TGTGCCAGCAGCGTAGGGGCACCGTATAATTCACCCCTCCACTTT. The chain employs TRBV9 and TRBJ1-6; D is ambiguous. The length of the CDR3 is 15 residues. Trimming stripped 0 bases from V and 4 bases from J, with 8 bases between. Germline V gives CDR1 SGDLS, CDR2 YYNGEE.

This chain's CDR3 is CSARDLYSGSGMETQYF. For the CDR3, the DNA is TGCAGTGCTAGAGATCTCTACTCCGGTAGCGGCATGGAGACCCAGTACTTC. This chain links TRBV20-1 with TRBJ2-5; tentatively, D is TRBD2 (6 bases). Trimming pared 0 bases from V and 5 bases from J, leaving 22 bases between. The CDR3 sequence is 17 residues long. The germline V gene encodes CDR1 DFQATT and CDR2 SNEGSKA (reference sequence).

In its sample, this clonotype was seen once. Being one base from a much bigger clone, this may be a read error. The chain links TRBV7-2 to TRBJ1-5, with 8 bases lining up with TRBD1. There are 20 residues in the CDR3. Germline CDR1 SGHTA, CDR2 FQGNSA. The trim removed 7 bases at V and 4 bases at J, leaving 24 bases unmatched. The DNA of the CDR3 is TGTGCCAGCACCAACCACAGGACAGGGTTGATTGATGGGAAAAATCAGCCCCAGCATTTT. This translates into CASTNHRTGLIDGKNQPQHF.

This chain connects TRBV6-5 to TRBJ2-7; D is possibly TRBD1 (6 bases). Trimming shortened V by 6 bases and J by 0 bases, and 12 bases separated the two germline ends. CDR3 size: 14 residues. Germline values: CDR1 MNHEY, CDR2 SVGAGI. The CDR3 loop reads CASREWTASYEQYF. The CDR3, as DNA: TGTGCCAGCAGGGAATGGACAGCCTCCTACGAGCAGTACTTC.

In its sample, this clonotype was seen a few times. J is TRBJ2-2 and V is TRBV27, with D possibly TRBD2 on 6 matching bases. The CDR3 sequence is 14 residues long. V lost 3 bases to trimming and J lost 4 bases, with 9 bases between them. Germline V gene data show CDR1 as MNHEY and CDR2 as SMNVEV (reference sequence). The CDR3 here is CASSFLGGTGELFF. For the CDR3, the DNA is TGTGCCAGCAGTTTCCTGGGGGGCACCGGGGAGCTGTTTTTT.

The chain recombines TRBV7-3 with TRBJ2-1; TRBD1 agrees at 7 bases. CDR3 length: 16 amino acids. CDR1 and CDR2 from the germline V gene are SGHTA and FQGTGA. V lost 4 bases, J lost 5 bases, and 11 bases stayed unmatched. CDR3 residues: CASSSPGTAHDNEQFF. CDR3 DNA sequence: TGTGCCAGCAGCTCCCCAGGGACAGCACATGACAATGAGCAGTTCTTC.

This clonotype appeared a few times. The chain combines TRBV7-6 with TRBJ2-2, with D unclear. CDR1 and CDR2 (germline): SGHVS, FNYEAQ. Trimming left V 0 bases short and J 11 bases short, with 10 bases between. This CDR3 spans 13 amino acids. Here the CDR3 reads CASSLARWTELFF. In nucleotides, the CDR3 is TGTGCCAGCAGCTTAGCGCGGTGGACCGAGCTGTTTTTT.

This clonotype came up a few times. The V call is TRBV2, the J call TRBJ2-3, with a tentative D call TRBD2 (7 bases). Germline V gives CDR1 SNHLY, CDR2 FYNNEI. CDR3 size: 15 residues. The CDR3 coding sequence is TGTGCTAACAGACTGACGGGGGGCCCCGCAGATACGCAGTATTTT. Its protein product is CANRLTGGPADTQYF.

Only a few counts were recorded for this clonotype. The chain has TRBV5-4 and TRBJ2-5; 14 nucleotides agree with TRBD2. With 3 bases clipped from V and 3 bases from J, the junction kept 1 base outside the gene matches. This CDR3 has 15 amino acids. Germline CDR1 and CDR2: SGHNT and YYREEE (reference sequence). DNA for the CDR3: TGTGCCAGCAGCTGGGGACTAGCGGGGGAAGAGACCCAGTACTTC. Translated, it gives CASSWGLAGEETQYF.

V gene TRBV12-5 combines with J gene TRBJ2-5; D ambiguous. CDR3 length: 12 residues. Germline-derived CDR1 and CDR2 are LGHNT and FRNRAP. Deletions cut 5 bases from V and 2 bases from J, with 6 bases between. CDR3 in DNA: TGTGCTAGTGGTCCCCAGCAAGAGACCCAGTACTTC. This translates into CASGPQQETQYF. Filled out from reference TRBV12-5 and TRBJ2-5, the complete variable domain reads DARVTQTPRHKVTEMGQEVTMRCQPILGHNTVFWYRQTMMQGLELLAYFRNRAPLDDSGMPKDRFSAEMPDATLATLKIQPSEPRDSAVYFCASGPQQETQYFGPGTRLLVL.

The chain carries TRBV27 and TRBJ2-5; TRBD1 matches at 7 bases. This CDR3 comprises 17 residues. CDR1 and CDR2 (germline): MNHEY, SMNVEV (reference sequence). V was clipped by 6 bases and J by 4 bases; unmatched bases: 17. CDR3 coding DNA: TGTGCCAGCAGCCAGTTCCAGACAGGGACCCAAAGAGAGACCCAGTACTTC. This gives the protein CASSQFQTGTQRETQYF.

This clonotype was detected once. The genes are TRBV6-2 or TRBV6-3 and TRBJ1-1; D is possibly TRBD1 (5 bases). Germline lookup yields CDR1 MNHEY and CDR2 SVGEGT. V lost 11 bases and J lost 6, with 22 bases in between. The CDR3 extends over 14 amino acids. In nucleotides, the CDR3 is TGTGCCGGCGGTCAGGGTTTTGGTACAGCTGAAGCTTTCTTT. This codes for CAGGQGFGTAEAFF.

As for this clonotype: This may come from a read error, since a much larger clone is one base off. The gene calls are TRBV7-2 and TRBJ2-7; TRBD2 matches at 8 bases. Germline loops: CDR1 SGHTA, CDR2 FQGNSA. There are 15 residues in the CDR3. V shed 4 bases and J 0 bases; nucleotides not matched to a gene: 5. CDR3 DNA: TGTGCCAGCAGCTGGGGACTAGTCTCCTCCTACGAGCAGTACTTC. It yields the protein CASSWGLVSSYEQYF.

CDR3 sequence (DNA): TGTGCCAGTGCCAAGGACAGGGGGCTGAACACAGATACGCAGTATTTT. Its translation: CASAKDRGLNTDTQYF. This chain uses TRBV2 with TRBJ2-3; 11 positions match TRBD1. Trimming at V came to 9 bases and at J to 2 bases, leaving 10 bases not matched to a gene. CDR1 is SNHLY, CDR2 FYNNEI, per germline. The CDR3 is 16 residues long.

With respect to this clonotype: This may stem from a read error, because a much larger clone lies one nucleotide away. This sequence joins TRBV2 and TRBJ1-2; possibly TRBD1 for D (6 bases). The germline V gene encodes CDR1 SNHLY and CDR2 FYNNEI. Deletions cut 8 bases from V and 7 bases from J, with 11 bases between. This CDR3 comprises 11 residues. The CDR3 reads CASPTGSGYTF. The CDR3 nucleotides are TGTGCCAGCCCGACAGGAAGTGGCTACACCTTC.

This clonotype has a count of ten or more. The chain couples TRBV7-2 to TRBJ1-2; tentative D call: TRBD1 (5 bases). This CDR3 is built from 16 residues. V lost 1 base and J lost 0, with 12 bases in between. Germline CDR1 reads SGHTA; CDR2 reads FQGNSA. CDR3 coding DNA: TGTGCCAGCAGCTTAGGCCAGGGACTAGCTAACTATGGCTACACCTTC. Residues: CASSLGQGLANYGYTF.

This clonotype was recorded a few times. This chain links TRBV6-5 with TRBJ1-5; D not certain. CDR3 size: 14 residues. CDR1 and CDR2 from the germline V gene are MNHEY and SVGAGI. V dropped 8 bases and J dropped 0 bases, with 11 bases sitting between them. CDR3 in amino acids: CASGSRFSNQPQHF. The CDR3, as DNA: TGTGCCAGCGGTTCCCGGTTTAGCAATCAGCCCCAGCATTTT.

This clonotype was recorded at least ten times. Here the CDR3 reads CASSSVVDEQFF. As DNA, the CDR3 is TGTGCCAGCAGCTCAGTAGTAGATGAGCAGTTCTTC. This chain joins TRBV11-2 and TRBJ2-1; no reliable D call. From germline, CDR1 is SGHAT and CDR2 FQNNGV. The CDR3 runs 12 residues. Trimming took 4 bases from V and 8 from J, leaving 9 bases between them.

This chain uses TRBV7-9 with TRBJ2-7, with TRBD1 as a possible D gene (6 bases). Trimming stripped 5 bases from V and 9 bases from J, with 14 bases between. The CDR3 totals 12 residues. The V gene's germline CDR1 is SEHNR and CDR2 FQNEAQ (reference sequence). The CDR3 spells CASSPGLRGQYF. The CDR3 bases are TGTGCCAGCAGCCCGGGCCTCAGGGGGCAGTACTTC.

This clonotype was picked up a small number of times. The chain couples TRBV7-6 to TRBJ1-1; 7 nucleotides agree with TRBD1. The CDR3 loop spans 15 amino acids. Germline CDR1 and CDR2: SGHVS and FNYEAQ. The trim removed 0 bases at V and 4 bases at J, leaving 5 bases unmatched. CDR3 nucleotide sequence: TGTGCCAGCAGCTTAGCAGGGGGACAGTCCACTGAAGCTTTCTTT. Translated, it gives CASSLAGGQSTEAFF.